The clone carrying this T cell receptor (beta chain) was counted once. The antigen is unknown. The source of the sample is a study of blood T cells in healthy people across ages. General observations from the study: Diversity of TCR beta per million T cells declined in a roughly linear way with age.

V lost 0 bases and J lost 5, with 23 bases in between. From germline, CDR1 is MGHDK and CDR2 SYGVNS. The CDR3 has 19 amino acids. Russia was home to the donors, healthy Caucasian individuals aged roughly 6 to 90. Primers used in a second PCR of about 6 to 11 cycles were a sample-barcoded 5' primer and a J-beta primer mix. TCRdb re-called the 5' RACE reads through MiXCR, storing one row per CDR3 protein. Seen here are nearly 800,000 distinct CDR3 sequences, around 50% observed once, and the top ten hold about a quarter. This sequence was found in a man aged 40-50 years in good health. The chain combines TRBV25-1 with TRBJ2-1; a possible D gene is TRBD1 (6 bases). The sequenced sample was blood. The DNA of the CDR3 is TGTGCCAGCAGTGAATACGGAGACAGGAGCAGAGGACTGGACAATGAGCAGTTCTTC. Residues: CASSEYGDRSRGLDNEQFF.